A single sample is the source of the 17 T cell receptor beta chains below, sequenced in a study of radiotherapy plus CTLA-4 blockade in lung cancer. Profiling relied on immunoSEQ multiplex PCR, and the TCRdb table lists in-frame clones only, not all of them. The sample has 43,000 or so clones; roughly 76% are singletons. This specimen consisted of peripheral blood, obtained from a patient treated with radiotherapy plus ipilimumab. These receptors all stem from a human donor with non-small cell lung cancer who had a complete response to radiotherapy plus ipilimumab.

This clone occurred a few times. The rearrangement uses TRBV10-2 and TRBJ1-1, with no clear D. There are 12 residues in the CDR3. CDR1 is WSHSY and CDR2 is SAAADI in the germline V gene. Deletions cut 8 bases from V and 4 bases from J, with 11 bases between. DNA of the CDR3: TGCGCCAGCGCGCTTCGGAGCACTGAAGCTTTCTTT. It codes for CASALRSTEAFF.

The CDR3 nucleotides are TGCGCCAGCAGCCACGACTATAGCAATCAGCCCCAGCATTTT. Amino acids: CASSHDYSNQPQHF. The chain is built from TRBV4-3 and TRBJ1-5, with D unclear. The V end was cut by 3 bases, the J end by 0 bases, with 6 bases between. Germline lookup yields CDR1 LGHNA and CDR2 YSLEER. CDR3 length: 14 residues.

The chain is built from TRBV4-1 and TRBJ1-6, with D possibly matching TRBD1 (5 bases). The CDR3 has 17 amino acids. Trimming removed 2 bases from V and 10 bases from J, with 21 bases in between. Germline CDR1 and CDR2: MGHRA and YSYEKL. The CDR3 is CASSQLGREKNGSPLHF. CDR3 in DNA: TGCGCCAGCAGCCAACTAGGCAGGGAAAAAAATGGATCACCCCTCCACTTT.

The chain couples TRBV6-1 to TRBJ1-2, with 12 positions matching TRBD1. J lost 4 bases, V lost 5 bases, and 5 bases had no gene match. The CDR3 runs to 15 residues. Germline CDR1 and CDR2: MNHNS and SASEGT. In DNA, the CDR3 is TGTGCCAGCAGTCCGGGACAGGGGGCCGTCTATGGCTACACCTTC. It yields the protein CASSPGQGAVYGYTF.

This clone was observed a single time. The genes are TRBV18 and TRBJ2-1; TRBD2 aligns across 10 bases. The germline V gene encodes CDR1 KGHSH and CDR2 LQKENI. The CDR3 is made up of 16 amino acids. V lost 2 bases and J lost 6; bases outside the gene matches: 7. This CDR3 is CASSPDLSGGRNEQFF. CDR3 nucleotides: TGTGCCAGCTCACCAGATCTTAGCGGGGGGCGCAATGAGCAGTTCTTC.

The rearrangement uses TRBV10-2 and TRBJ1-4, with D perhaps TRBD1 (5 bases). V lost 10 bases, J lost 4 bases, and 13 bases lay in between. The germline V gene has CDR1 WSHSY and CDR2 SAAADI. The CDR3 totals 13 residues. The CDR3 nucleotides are TGCGCCACCACTGACCAGGGTAATGAAAAACTGTTTTTT. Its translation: CATTDQGNEKLFF.

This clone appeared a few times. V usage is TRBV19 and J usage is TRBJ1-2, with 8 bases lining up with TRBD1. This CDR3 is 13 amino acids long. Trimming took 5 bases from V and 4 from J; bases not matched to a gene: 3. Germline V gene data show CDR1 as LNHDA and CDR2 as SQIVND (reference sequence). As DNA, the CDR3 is TGTGCCAGTAGTTTCGGACAGGGCTATGGCTACACCTTC. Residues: CASSFGQGYGYTF. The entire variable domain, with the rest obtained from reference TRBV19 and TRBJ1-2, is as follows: DGGITQSPKYLFRKEGQNVTLSCEQNLNHDAMYWYRQDPGQGLRLIYYSQIVNDFQKGDIAEGYSVSREKKESFPLTVTSAQKNPTAFYLCASSFGQGYGYTFGSGTRLTVV.

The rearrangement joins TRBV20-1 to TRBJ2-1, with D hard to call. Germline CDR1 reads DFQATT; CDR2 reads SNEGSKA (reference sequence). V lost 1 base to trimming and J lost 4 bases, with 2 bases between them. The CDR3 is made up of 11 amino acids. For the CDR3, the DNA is TGCAGTGCTAGAGCTTACAATGAGCAGTTCTTC. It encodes CSARAYNEQFF.

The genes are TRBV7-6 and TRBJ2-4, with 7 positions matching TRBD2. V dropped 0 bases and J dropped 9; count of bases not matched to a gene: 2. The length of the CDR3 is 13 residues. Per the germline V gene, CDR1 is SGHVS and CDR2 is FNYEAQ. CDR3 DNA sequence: TGTGCCAGCAGCTTAGCGGGAGGGGTCATTCAGTACTTC. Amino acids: CASSLAGGVIQYF. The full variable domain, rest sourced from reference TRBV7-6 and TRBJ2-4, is GAGVSQSPRYKVTKRGQDVALRCDPISGHVSLYWYRQALGQGPEFLTYFNYEAQQDKSGLPNDRFSAERPEGSISTLTIQRTEQRDSAMYRCASSLAGGVIQYFGAGTRLSVL.

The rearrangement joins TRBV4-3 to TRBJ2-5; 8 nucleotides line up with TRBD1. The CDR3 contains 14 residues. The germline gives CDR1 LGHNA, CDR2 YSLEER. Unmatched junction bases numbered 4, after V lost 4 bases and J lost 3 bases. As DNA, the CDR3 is TGCGCCAGCAGCCGCCGGACAGGGAAAGAGACCCAGTACTTC. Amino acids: CASSRRTGKETQYF.

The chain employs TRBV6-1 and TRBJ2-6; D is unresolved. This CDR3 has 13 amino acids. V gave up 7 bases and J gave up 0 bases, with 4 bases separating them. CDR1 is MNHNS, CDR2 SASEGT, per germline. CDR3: CASTYSGANVLTF. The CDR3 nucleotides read TGTGCCAGCACGTACTCTGGGGCCAACGTCCTGACTTTC.

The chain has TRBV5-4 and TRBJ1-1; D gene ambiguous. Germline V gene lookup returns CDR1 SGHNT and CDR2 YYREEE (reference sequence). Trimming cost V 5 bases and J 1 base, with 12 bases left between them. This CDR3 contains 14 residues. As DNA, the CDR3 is TGTGCCAGCAGACGAGGTACGGGGAACACTGAAGCTTTCTTT. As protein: CASRRGTGNTEAFF. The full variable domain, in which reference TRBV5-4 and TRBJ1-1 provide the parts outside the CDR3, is ETGVTQSPTHLIKTRGQQVTLRCSSQSGHNTVSWYQQALGQGPQFIFQYYREEENGRGNFPPRFSGLQFPNYSSELNVNALELDDSALYLCASRRGTGNTEAFFGQGTRLTVV.

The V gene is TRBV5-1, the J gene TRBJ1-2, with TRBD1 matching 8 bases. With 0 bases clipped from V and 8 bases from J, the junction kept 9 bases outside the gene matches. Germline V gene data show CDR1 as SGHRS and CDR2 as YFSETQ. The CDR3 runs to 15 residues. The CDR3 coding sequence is TGCGCCAGCAGCTTGGAGCCAGGACAGGGTAGCGGCTACACCTTC. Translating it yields CASSLEPGQGSGYTF.

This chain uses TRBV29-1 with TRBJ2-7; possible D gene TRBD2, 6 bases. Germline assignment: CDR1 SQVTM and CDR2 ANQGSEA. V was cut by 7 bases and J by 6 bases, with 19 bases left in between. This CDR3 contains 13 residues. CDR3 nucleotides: TGCAGCGCTATAACTAGCCGGAGGTCCGAGCAGTACTTC. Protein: CSAITSRRSEQYF.

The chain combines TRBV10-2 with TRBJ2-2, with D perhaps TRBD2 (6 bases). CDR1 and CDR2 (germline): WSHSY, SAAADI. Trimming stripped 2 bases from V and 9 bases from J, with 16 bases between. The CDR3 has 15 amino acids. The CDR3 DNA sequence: TGCGCCAGCAGTGAGAGGACGGGAGCAGCCAGGGAGCTGTTTTTT. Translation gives CASSERTGAARELFF.

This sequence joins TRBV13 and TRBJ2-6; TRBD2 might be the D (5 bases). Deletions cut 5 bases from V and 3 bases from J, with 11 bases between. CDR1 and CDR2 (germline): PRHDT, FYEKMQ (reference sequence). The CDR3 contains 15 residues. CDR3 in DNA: TGTGCCAGCAGCCCTTCTAGCAGTGGGGCCAACGTCCTGACTTTC. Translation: CASSPSSSGANVLTF.

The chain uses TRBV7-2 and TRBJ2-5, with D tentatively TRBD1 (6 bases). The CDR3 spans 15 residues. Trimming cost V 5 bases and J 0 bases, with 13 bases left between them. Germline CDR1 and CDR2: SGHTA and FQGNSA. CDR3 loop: CASSPRGWDQETQYF. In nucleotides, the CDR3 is TGTGCCAGCAGCCCCAGGGGCTGGGACCAAGAGACCCAGTACTTC.